A single sample gave rise to the 18 T cell receptor beta chains below, sequenced in a study of Graves' ophthalmopathy and Graves' hyperthyroidism. RNA transcripts were the source from which TCR beta CDR3 regions were amplified. Second-round multiplex PCR came after first-round RT-PCR with HTBI primers. One entry per CDR3 protein results from TCRdb running MiXCR on the multiplex PCR reads. Of 900,000 to 1,200,000 distinct CDR3 sequences listed, about 36% are singletons. The sequencing input was peripheral blood or thyroid tissue (not recorded which). These receptors all come from an adult man with Graves' hyperthyroidism.

This clonotype was detected only a few times. The V and J genes are TRBV11-2 and TRBJ1-2, with D possibly being TRBD1 (6 bases). Trimming took off 4 bases at V and 4 bases at J, with 16 bases between the two ends. The CDR3 loop spans 15 amino acids. From germline, CDR1 is SGHAT and CDR2 FQNNGV. The chain's CDR3 is CASSSTTGLGYGYTF. The CDR3 DNA is TGTGCCAGCAGCTCCACTACAGGGCTCGGCTATGGCTACACCTTC.

Regarding this clonotype: Compared with germline, one end of the junction differs, possibly owing to a read error. The chain is built from TRBV7-3 and TRBJ2-7, with 7 bases that match TRBD1. Germline loops: CDR1 SGHTA, CDR2 FQGTGA. The CDR3 is made up of 14 amino acids. The CDR3, as DNA: TGTGCCAGCAGCATAACAGGGGCGGACTACGAGCAGTACTTC. Translating gives CASSITGADYEQYF.

This clonotype appeared many times. V and J are TRBV25-1 and TRBJ2-7, with 10 bases matching TRBD1. The CDR3 length is 15 residues. From germline, CDR1 is MGHDK and CDR2 SYGVNS. V lost 5 bases to trimming and J lost 4 bases; unmatched junction nucleotides: 8. Written as DNA, the CDR3 is TGTGCCAGCAGTCCCAGGACAGGGGGAGGATACGAGCAGTACTTC. Protein: CASSPRTGGGYEQYF.

Worth noting for this clonotype: Relative to the germline gene, one junction end is altered; a read error may explain this. The rearrangement links TRBV15 to TRBJ1-5; TRBD1 agrees at 8 bases. Per the germline V gene, CDR1 is LNHNV and CDR2 is YYDKDF (reference sequence). The CDR3 consists of 16 residues. This CDR3 is CAASSLTGELAQPQHF. CDR3 sequence (DNA): TGTGCCGCCAGCAGTTTGACAGGGGAGTTAGCTCAGCCCCAGCATTTT.

The V gene is TRBV9, the J gene TRBJ2-2, with TRBD1 as a possible D gene (6 bases). CDR3 size: 15 residues. The germline gives CDR1 SGDLS, CDR2 YYNGEE. The ends were cut back, 0 bases at V and 6 bases at J, with 12 bases in the middle. CDR3 nucleotides: TGTGCCAGCAGCGTAGGTTCAGGGGCGGCCGGGGAGCTGTTTTTT. Translating it yields CASSVGSGAAGELFF. Full variable domain (rest looked up from reference TRBV9 and TRBJ2-2): DSGVTQTPKHLITATGQRVTLRCSPRSGDLSVYWYQQSLDQGLQFLIQYYNGEERAKGNILERFSAQQFPDLHSELNLSSLELGDSALYFCASSVGSGAAGELFFGEGSRLTVL.

This clonotype was recorded a few times. The chain uses TRBV10-3 and TRBJ1-2; the match to TRBD1 covers 7 bases. Losses at the gene ends were 0 bases for V and 4 bases for J; bases not matched to a gene: 2. This CDR3 has 14 amino acids. Germline-derived CDR1 and CDR2 are ENHRY and SYGVKD. CDR3 sequence: CAISESTGPYGYTF. The CDR3 nucleotides are TGTGCCATCAGTGAGTCGACAGGGCCCTATGGCTACACCTTC.

This clonotype occurred many times. The chain carries TRBV9 and TRBJ2-7; tentatively, D is TRBD2 (5 bases). CDR1 is SGDLS and CDR2 is YYNGEE in the germline V gene. The CDR3 spans 13 residues. The V end was cut by 4 bases, the J end by 1 base, with 9 bases between. The CDR3 bases are TGTGCCAGCAGCTCCGGGGAGTCCTACGAGCAGTACTTC. Protein sequence: CASSSGESYEQYF.

This clonotype was picked up many times. The CDR3 DNA follows: TGTGCCATCAGTGAGTCACGAAGGGAGAACACCGGGGAGCTGTTTTTT. Translation: CAISESRRENTGELFF. This rearrangement joins TRBV10-3 to TRBJ2-2; the D is unclear. The CDR3 extends over 16 amino acids. In germline, CDR1 is ENHRY, CDR2 SYGVKD. V lost 0 bases and J 1 base, leaving 9 bases between the germline ends.

This chain uses TRBV7-2 with TRBJ2-7; a possible D gene is TRBD1 (6 bases). The V gene lost 4 bases and the J gene lost 2 bases, with 15 bases spanning the gap. This CDR3 comprises 15 residues. Germline assignment: CDR1 SGHTA and CDR2 FQGNSA. CDR3 loop: CASSSPQGWPYEQYF. The CDR3 nucleotides read TGTGCCAGCAGCTCCCCACAGGGATGGCCCTACGAGCAGTACTTC.

This clonotype came up a few times. The chain recombines TRBV12-3 or TRBV12-4 with TRBJ2-7; D call uncertain. Trimming took 8 bases from V and 0 from J, leaving 14 bases between them. The CDR3 runs 14 residues. The CDR3 DNA sequence: TGTGCCAGCTGGGGTACAGAGTCCTCCTACGAGCAGTACTTC. This encodes CASWGTESSYEQYF.

This clonotype was counted once. The chain employs TRBV7-2 and TRBJ1-5, with 7 positions matching TRBD1. Germline-derived CDR1 and CDR2 are SGHTA and FQGNSA. V was clipped by 5 bases and J by 7 bases; unmatched bases: 11. This CDR3 contains 15 residues. For the CDR3, the DNA is TGTGCCAGCAGCCCCGGACAGGTGCTGGAGCAGCCCCAGCATTTT. It translates to CASSPGQVLEQPQHF.

In its sample, this clonotype was seen a few times. The chain joins TRBV28 to TRBJ2-7; D may match TRBD1 or TRBD2 (5 bases each). With 5 bases removed from V and 5 bases from J, the gap between germline ends came to 13 bases. From germline, CDR1 is MDHEN and CDR2 SYDVKM. This CDR3 comprises 13 residues. The CDR3 is CASSPWDGHEQYF. CDR3 coding DNA: TGTGCCAGCAGTCCTTGGGACGGCCACGAGCAGTACTTC.

This clonotype was seen many times. The V and J genes are TRBV10-3 and TRBJ1-2; 9 positions agree with TRBD1. The CDR3 sequence is 16 residues long. Germline V CDR1 and CDR2: ENHRY, SYGVKD. V lost 3 bases to trimming and J lost 7 bases; unmatched junction nucleotides: 12. CDR3 loop: CAISEVRWDRESGYTF. CDR3 in DNA: TGTGCCATCAGTGAAGTTCGATGGGACAGGGAATCTGGCTACACCTTC.

V usage is TRBV10-2 and J usage is TRBJ2-7; 12 bases line up with TRBD2. V was clipped by 4 bases and J by 2 bases; unmatched bases: 6. CDR3 size: 16 residues. Germline CDR1 reads WSHSY; CDR2 reads SAAADI. CDR3 sequence: CASSAGLAGSTYEQYF. CDR3 DNA sequence: TGCGCCAGCAGTGCCGGACTAGCGGGATCAACCTACGAGCAGTACTTC.

This chain links TRBV29-1 with TRBJ1-1; the match to TRBD1 covers 8 bases. The germline CDR1 and CDR2 sequences are SQVTM and ANQGSEA. This CDR3 region has 14 residues. The V and J ends lost 8 bases and 7 bases, in that order; junction bases with no gene match: 15. The CDR3 sequence: CSPSRPDRVNEAFF. The CDR3 bases are TGCAGCCCCTCCCGTCCGGACAGGGTTAATGAAGCTTTCTTT.

The chain recombines TRBV10-3 with TRBJ1-5; D gene unclear. The germline gives CDR1 ENHRY, CDR2 SYGVKD. This CDR3 has 10 amino acids. The V end was cut by 9 bases, the J end by 14 bases, with 14 bases between. CDR3 amino acids: CAIASRSEHF. The CDR3 DNA sequence: TGTGCCATAGCCAGCAGGAGCGAGCATTTT.

The chain combines TRBV2 with TRBJ1-2; D is perhaps TRBD1 (5 bases). Germline CDR1 is SNHLY and CDR2 is FYNNEI. The CDR3 length is 11 residues. The V end was cut by 8 bases, the J end by 7 bases, with 11 bases between. This CDR3 is CASVDGGGYTF. CDR3 nucleotide sequence: TGTGCCAGCGTCGACGGGGGTGGCTACACCTTC.

In the case of this clonotype: One junction end disagrees with the germline gene, perhaps due to a read error. J is TRBJ1-6 and V is TRBV12-3 or TRBV12-4; 8 bases align to TRBD1. The CDR3 loop spans 14 amino acids. CDR3 sequence: CAGSWDRFNSPLHF. In nucleotides, the CDR3 is TGTGCCGGCAGTTGGGACAGGTTTAATTCACCCCTCCACTTT.